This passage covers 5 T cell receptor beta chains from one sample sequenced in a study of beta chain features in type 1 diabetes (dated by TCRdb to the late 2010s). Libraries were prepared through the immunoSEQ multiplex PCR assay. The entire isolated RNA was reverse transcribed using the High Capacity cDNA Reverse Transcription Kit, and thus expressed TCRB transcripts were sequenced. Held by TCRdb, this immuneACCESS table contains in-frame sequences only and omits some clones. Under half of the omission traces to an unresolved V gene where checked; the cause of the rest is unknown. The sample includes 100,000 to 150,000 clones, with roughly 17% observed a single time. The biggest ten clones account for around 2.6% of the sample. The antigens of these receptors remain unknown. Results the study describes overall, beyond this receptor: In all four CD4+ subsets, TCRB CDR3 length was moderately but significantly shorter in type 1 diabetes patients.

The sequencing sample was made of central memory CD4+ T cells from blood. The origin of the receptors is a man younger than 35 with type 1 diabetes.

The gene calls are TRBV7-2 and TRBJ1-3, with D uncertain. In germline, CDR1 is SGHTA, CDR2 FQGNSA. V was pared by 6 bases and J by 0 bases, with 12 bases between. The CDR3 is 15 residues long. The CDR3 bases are TGTGCCAGCAGTTACCAACGGGGCTCTGGAAACACCATATATTTT. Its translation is CASSYQRGSGNTIYF.

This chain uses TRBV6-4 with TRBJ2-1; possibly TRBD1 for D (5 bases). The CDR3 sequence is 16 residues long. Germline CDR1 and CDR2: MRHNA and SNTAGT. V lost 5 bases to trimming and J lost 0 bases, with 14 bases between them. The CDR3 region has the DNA TGTGCCAGCAGTTCCCAGGGTCACAGCTCCTACAATGAGCAGTTCTTC. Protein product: CASSSQGHSSYNEQFF.

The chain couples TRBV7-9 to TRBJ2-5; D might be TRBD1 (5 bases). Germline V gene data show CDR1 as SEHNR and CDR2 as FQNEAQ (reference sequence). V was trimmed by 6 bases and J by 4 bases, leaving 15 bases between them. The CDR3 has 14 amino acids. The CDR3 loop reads CASRKVSGLETQYF. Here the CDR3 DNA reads TGTGCCAGCAGGAAAGTGTCAGGGCTAGAGACCCAGTACTTC.

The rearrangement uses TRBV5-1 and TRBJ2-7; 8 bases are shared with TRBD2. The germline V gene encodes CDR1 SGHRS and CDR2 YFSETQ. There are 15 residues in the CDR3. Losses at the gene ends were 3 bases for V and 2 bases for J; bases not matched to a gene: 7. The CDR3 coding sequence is TGCGCCAGCAGCTCCCCGACGGGGGGGGCCTACGAGCAGTACTTC. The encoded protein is CASSSPTGGAYEQYF.

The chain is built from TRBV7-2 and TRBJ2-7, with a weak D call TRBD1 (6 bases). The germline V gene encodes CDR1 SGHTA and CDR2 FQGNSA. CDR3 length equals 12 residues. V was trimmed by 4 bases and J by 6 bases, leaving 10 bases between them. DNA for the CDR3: TGTGCCAGCAGCTACGACAGGCTCGAGCAGTACTTC. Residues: CASSYDRLEQYF.